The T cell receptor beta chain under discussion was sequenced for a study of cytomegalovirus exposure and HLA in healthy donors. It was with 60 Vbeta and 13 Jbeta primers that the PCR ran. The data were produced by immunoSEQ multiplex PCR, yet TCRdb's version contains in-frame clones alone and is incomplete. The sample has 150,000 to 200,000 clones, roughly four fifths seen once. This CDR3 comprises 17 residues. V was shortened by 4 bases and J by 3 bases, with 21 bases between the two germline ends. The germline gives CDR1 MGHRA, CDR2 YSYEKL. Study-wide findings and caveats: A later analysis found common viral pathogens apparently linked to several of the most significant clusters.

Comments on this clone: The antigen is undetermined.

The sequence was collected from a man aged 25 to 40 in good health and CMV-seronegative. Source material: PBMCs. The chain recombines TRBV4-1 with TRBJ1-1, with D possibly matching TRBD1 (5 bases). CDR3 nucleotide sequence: TGCGCCAGCAGCCCCGCTGGGGCCCTTGGTTATGACACTGAAGCTTTCTTT. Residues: CASSPAGALGYDTEAFF.